This TCR beta chain originates from a study of T-cell memory formation after mild COVID-19. MiXCR was run by TCRdb on the 5' RACE reads, yielding one entry per CDR3 protein. The sample carries about 140,000 distinct CDR3 sequences, 11% to 15% recorded once. About this clonotype itself: The antigen remains unidentified.

Between the trimmed V and J ends, which lost 7 bases and 5 bases, there was a span of 15 bases. CDR3 length equals 14 residues. Study-level points and caveats: Cross-reactive memory seemingly joined, as some responding clones were found in pre-infection memory.

V gene TRBV12-3 or TRBV12-4 combines with J gene TRBJ1-5; maybe TRBD1 (5 bases). The TCR originated in an adult woman who had mild COVID-19 (a few samples of this study predate the infection). Cell type and time point are not known. Sequencing used PBMCs or a T cell subset sorted from them (not recorded which). CDR3 residues: CASTLGGFHQPQHF. The CDR3 nucleotides read TGTGCCAGCACCCTCGGGGGGTTCCATCAGCCCCAGCATTTT.